The sample holds a few counts of the clone carrying this T cell receptor (beta chain). The target antigen is unknown. Both CD4+ and CD8+ T cells were separated by sorting PBMCs. The authors extracted RNA and reverse transcribed it into cDNA as the sequencing template. Generated by immunoSEQ multiplex PCR, the TCRdb table keeps only in-frame clones and is missing some. This table has some 200,000 clones, more than 55% appearing once. The data originate from a study of CD8+ T cells in alopecia areata. General study results and limits: Normal scalp had lower clonality than lesional scalp, with alopecia totalis/universalis lesions showing this most strongly. Scalp repertoires also include resident alphabeta T cells from normal skin.

What was sequenced was CD8+ T cells sorted from blood. This receptor was taken from a human donor in good health.

The CDR3 reads CASSLGTGGTTSYEQYF. DNA of the CDR3: TGTGCCAGCAGCTTAGGGACAGGGGGCACGACGTCCTACGAGCAGTACTTC. The rearrangement links TRBV7-3 to TRBJ2-7; TRBD1 matches 12 bases. CDR3 length equals 17 residues. Germline-derived CDR1 and CDR2 are SGHTA and FQGTGA. V was pared by 2 bases and J by 1 base, with 6 bases of the junction left unmatched.